These 22 T cell receptor beta chains were sequenced from one sample in a study of T cells in Graves' hyperthyroidism and ophthalmopathy. Researchers amplified the TCR beta CDR3 regions from RNA transcripts. When the TCR CDR3 underwent first-round RT-PCR, the HTBI primer set was used. TCRdb passed the multiplex PCR reads through MiXCR, listing each CDR3 protein once. The table lists fewer than 600,000 distinct CDR3 sequences, 14% of them singletons. Sequenced input: blood. These receptors were collected from a middle-aged woman with Graves' hyperthyroidism.

This clonotype was detected many times. This rearrangement joins TRBV6-1 to TRBJ2-2, with D uncertain. This CDR3 region has 12 residues. Deletions cut 6 bases from V and 1 base from J, with 3 bases between. From germline, CDR1 is MNHNS and CDR2 SASEGT. The CDR3 loop reads CASRENTGELFF. As DNA, the CDR3 is TGTGCCAGCAGGGAGAACACCGGGGAGCTGTTTTTT.

This clonotype was observed at least ten times. This chain connects TRBV13 to TRBJ2-7; no firm D call. Trimming removed 0 bases at V and 0 bases at J, with 6 bases between. Germline V CDR1 and CDR2: PRHDT, FYEKMQ (reference sequence). The CDR3 loop spans 14 amino acids. The CDR3 DNA sequence: TGTGCCAGCAGCTTAGGCAAGGTCTCCTACGAGCAGTACTTC. The encoded protein is CASSLGKVSYEQYF.

The chain employs TRBV20-1 and TRBJ2-1, with 12 bases identical to TRBD2. The V gene end was trimmed by 5 bases and the J gene end by 9 bases; junction bases not matched to a gene: 5. This CDR3 is built from 13 residues. Germline V gives CDR1 DFQATT, CDR2 SNEGSKA (reference sequence). This chain's CDR3 is CSAWGGLAGEQFF. DNA for the CDR3: TGCAGTGCTTGGGGGGGACTAGCGGGTGAGCAGTTCTTC.

V and J are TRBV19 and TRBJ2-7; D might be TRBD2 (6 bases). The CDR3 spans 12 residues. The V gene's germline CDR1 is LNHDA and CDR2 SQIVND (reference sequence). The V end was cut by 10 bases, the J end by 0 bases, with 10 bases between. CDR3 coding DNA: TGTGCCACCGCGGACTACTCCTACGAGCAGTACTTC. This codes for CATADYSYEQYF. The full variable domain, rest sourced from reference TRBV19 and TRBJ2-7, is DGGITQSPKYLFRKEGQNVTLSCEQNLNHDAMYWYRQDPGQGLRLIYYSQIVNDFQKGDIAEGYSVSREKKESFPLTVTSAQKNPTAFYLCATADYSYEQYFGPGTRLTVT.

This clonotype has at least ten counts. The rearrangement uses TRBV15 and TRBJ1-1; 8 bases match TRBD1. The germline V gene encodes CDR1 LNHNV and CDR2 YYDKDF (reference sequence). V gave up 4 bases and J gave up 4 bases; unmatched junction bases: 14. The CDR3 has 17 amino acids. The CDR3 is CATSKGGTGFRGTEAFF. The CDR3 coding sequence is TGTGCCACCAGCAAGGGCGGGACAGGCTTTAGGGGCACTGAAGCTTTCTTT.

There are many counts of this clonotype. The CDR3: CSARSSDTQYF. In DNA form, the CDR3 reads TGCAGTGCTAGATCTTCAGATACGCAGTATTTT. V is TRBV20-1 and J is TRBJ2-3; D not certain. This CDR3 spans 11 amino acids. Trimming stripped 2 bases from V and 4 bases from J, with 4 bases between. Per the germline V gene, CDR1 is DFQATT and CDR2 is SNEGSKA (reference sequence).

This clonotype was detected a few times. The genes are TRBV6-1 and TRBJ2-7; a weak D match, TRBD1 (6 bases). The length of the CDR3 is 12 residues. V was clipped by 7 bases and J by 6 bases, with 13 bases between them. Germline values: CDR1 MNHNS, CDR2 SASEGT. The CDR3: CASMIQGPEQYF. CDR3 coding DNA: TGTGCCAGCATGATACAGGGACCCGAGCAGTACTTC.

The chain recombines TRBV5-1 with TRBJ2-1; 8 nucleotides agree with TRBD1. V lost 4 bases and J lost 4; bases outside the gene matches: 10. This CDR3 spans 16 amino acids. In germline, CDR1 is SGHRS, CDR2 YFSETQ. CDR3 in amino acids: CASSPRPGTGYNEQFF. The DNA of the CDR3 is TGCGCCAGCAGCCCTCGTCCTGGGACAGGATACAATGAGCAGTTCTTC.

This clonotype showed up many times. The J gene is TRBJ2-7, the V gene TRBV10-1; a possible D gene is TRBD1 (6 bases). Trimming shortened V by 6 bases and J by 4 bases, and 22 bases separated the two germline ends. The CDR3 consists of 16 residues. CDR1 and CDR2 (germline): WNHNN, SYGVQD (reference sequence). CDR3 sequence reads: CASSLLGEGGKYEQYF. Here the CDR3 DNA reads TGCGCCAGCAGCCTATTGGGGGAAGGGGGAAAATACGAGCAGTACTTC.

Turning to this clonotype: A read error may be the cause here, since a much bigger clone is one base away. The chain uses TRBV7-3 and TRBJ2-7; D is unclear. CDR1 and CDR2 (germline): SGHTA, FQGTGA. V lost 4 bases and J 7 bases, leaving 14 bases between the germline ends. This CDR3 contains 13 residues. The CDR3 DNA sequence: TGTGCCAGCAGCTCAACGTCTTACGGAGAGCAGTACTTC. Translating gives CASSSTSYGEQYF.

This clonotype was counted many times. The J gene is TRBJ1-1, the V gene TRBV5-1; no reliable D call. V lost 1 base and J lost 3, with 7 bases in between. The CDR3 loop spans 13 amino acids. Germline V gives CDR1 SGHRS, CDR2 YFSETQ. The CDR3 DNA is TGCGCCAGCAGCTTGCCATCGGACACTGAAGCTTTCTTT. This translates into CASSLPSDTEAFF. The variable domain in full, with the rest retrieved from reference TRBV5-1 and TRBJ1-1, is KAGVTQTPRYLIKTRGQQVTLSCSPISGHRSVSWYQQTPGQGLQFLFEYFSETQRNKGNFPGRFSGRQFSNSRSEMNVSTLELGDSALYLCASSLPSDTEAFFGQGTRLTVV.

This clonotype appeared many times. CDR3 sequence: CASSKTGEETQYF. In nucleotides, the CDR3 is TGCGCCAGCAGTAAAACAGGGGAAGAGACCCAGTACTTC. The chain uses TRBV10-1 and TRBJ2-5; 7 bases map to TRBD1. The germline V gene encodes CDR1 WNHNN and CDR2 SYGVQD (reference sequence). Trimming took 5 bases from V and 3 from J; bases not matched to a gene: 3. CDR3 length equals 13 residues.

This clonotype was detected only a few times. The rearrangement uses TRBV6-1 and TRBJ2-2, with TRBD2 matching over 7 bases. This CDR3 region has 16 residues. Germline trimming cut 6 bases from V and 0 bases from J; bases unmatched to any gene: 7. The V gene's germline CDR1 is MNHNS and CDR2 SASEGT. The CDR3 sequence is CASRQLGRSNTGELFF. CDR3 nucleotide sequence: TGTGCCAGCAGACAACTCGGGAGGTCGAACACCGGGGAGCTGTTTTTT.

Regarding this clonotype: A much larger clone lies one base from this, so it may be a read error. The V call is TRBV12-3 or TRBV12-4, the J call TRBJ2-1, with TRBD1 identical over 7 bases. The CDR3 runs 15 residues. CDR3 protein: CASSGPGQTYNEQIF. CDR3 bases: TGTGCCAGCAGTGGACCGGGACAGACCTACAATGAGCAGATCTTC.

In its sample, this clonotype was seen many times. The chain employs TRBV12-3 or TRBV12-4 and TRBJ1-5; 11 bases match TRBD1. This CDR3 spans 14 amino acids. V trimming: 5 bases; J trimming: 5 bases; junction bases outside the gene matches: 2. The CDR3 nucleotides read TGTGCCAGCAGTGGACAGGGGGCCGATCAGCCCCAGCATTTT. Protein sequence: CASSGQGADQPQHF.

There are many counts of this clonotype. This chain connects TRBV7-9 to TRBJ2-7; 10 bases match TRBD2. V gave up 7 bases and J gave up 4 bases; unmatched junction bases: 7. In germline, CDR1 is SEHNR, CDR2 FQNEAQ (reference sequence). The CDR3 contains 14 residues. The CDR3 DNA follows: TGTGCCAGCACCCGTGGACTAGCGGAATACGAGCAGTACTTC. It is translated as CASTRGLAEYEQYF.

This rearrangement joins TRBV5-1 to TRBJ2-7; TRBD1 or TRBD2 may be the D gene (5 bases each). The CDR3 length is 15 residues. The germline CDR1 and CDR2 sequences are SGHRS and YFSETQ. V was pared by 0 bases and J by 0 bases, with 10 bases between. CDR3 in amino acids: CASSLETGRSYEQYF. The CDR3 DNA follows: TGCGCCAGCAGCTTGGAAACGGGGCGCTCCTACGAGCAGTACTTC.

In its sample, this clonotype was seen a few times. The junction differs from germline at one of its ends, possibly a read error. The gene calls are TRBV25-1 and TRBJ2-7; TRBD1 might be the D (7 bases). Germline assignment: CDR1 MGHDK and CDR2 SYGVNS. CDR3 length equals 14 residues. In DNA, the CDR3 is TGTGCCAGCAGTGCAGGGGGAGGCTCCTACGAGCGGTACTTC. It specifies CASSAGGGSYERYF.

At least ten counts were recorded for this clonotype. The J gene is TRBJ2-3, the V gene TRBV11-1, with 13 bases lining up with TRBD2. J was trimmed by 1 base and V by 5 bases; bases with no gene match: 6. The CDR3 runs to 17 residues. Germline CDR1 and CDR2: SGHAT and FQDESV (reference sequence). The CDR3 sequence: CASSQGLAGPGTDTQYF. In DNA form, the CDR3 reads TGTGCCAGCAGCCAGGGACTAGCGGGGCCTGGCACAGATACGCAGTATTTT.

The chain carries TRBV6-9 and TRBJ2-3; the match to TRBD1 covers 7 bases. The germline V gene has CDR1 MNHGY and CDR2 SVAAGI. The CDR3 runs to 14 residues. V was pared by 4 bases and J by 3 bases, with 4 bases of the junction left unmatched. As DNA, the CDR3 is TGTGCCAGCAGTTGGGACAGAAAAACAGATACGCAGTATTTT. It is translated as CASSWDRKTDTQYF.

This clonotype was recorded at least ten times. The rearrangement uses TRBV30 and TRBJ1-4, with TRBD1 as a possible D gene (6 bases). V lost 0 bases, J lost 8 bases, and 16 bases lay in between. This CDR3 is built from 15 residues. Per germline, CDR1 GTSNPN and CDR2 SVGIG (reference sequence). The CDR3 protein is CAWSVRGGKDEKLFF. CDR3 nucleotides: TGTGCCTGGAGTGTAAGAGGGGGAAAGGACGAAAAACTGTTTTTT.

With respect to this clonotype: Given a much more abundant clone one base away, this may be a read error. The rearrangement joins TRBV4-1 to TRBJ1-1; 8 bases line up with TRBD1. The ends lost 3 bases at V and 9 bases at J; junction bases unmatched: 9. The CDR3 length is 14 residues. Germline CDR1 MGHRA, CDR2 YSYEKL. The CDR3 protein is CASSHPGGKTKAFF. The CDR3, as DNA: TGCGCCAGCAGCCATCCAGGGGGCAAGACTAAAGCTTTCTTT.